These 25 T cell receptor beta chains share one sample of origin, sequenced in a study of blood T cells in healthy people across ages. Primers used in a second PCR of roughly 6 to 12 cycles were a sample-barcoded 5' primer and a J-beta primer mix. One entry per CDR3 protein, called by TCRdb with MiXCR from the 5' RACE reads. Found here are about 1 million distinct CDR3 sequences, 35% to 55% of them singletons; the top ten hold approximately 17%. Source material: blood. All receptors derive from a woman in her fifties or sixties in good health.

V usage is TRBV9 and J usage is TRBJ2-7, with 7 nucleotides matching TRBD2. The CDR3 covers 15 residues. After removal of 5 bases from V and 7 bases from J, the junction contained 15 bases not matched to a gene. Germline V gene lookup returns CDR1 SGDLS and CDR2 YYNGEE. The CDR3 is CASSLGRLANNEQYF. The CDR3 DNA sequence: TGTGCCAGCAGTCTCGGGAGGCTAGCTAACAATGAGCAGTACTTC.

This clonotype was counted a single time. The chain employs TRBV6-6 and TRBJ2-6; no definite D call. This CDR3 spans 16 amino acids. V lost 10 bases to trimming and J lost 2 bases, with 18 bases between them. Germline-derived CDR1 and CDR2 are MNHNY and SVGAGI (reference sequence). The DNA for the CDR3 is TGTGCCACCGACGACTTCCCAGACGCTGGGGCCAACGTCCTGACTTTC. Translation gives CATDDFPDAGANVLTF.

The chain combines TRBV5-6 with TRBJ2-1; 8 nucleotides match TRBD2. The V segment lost 1 base and the J segment 5 bases; nucleotides outside the gene matches: 14. Germline CDR1 is SGHDT and CDR2 is YYEEEE. The CDR3 is made up of 18 amino acids. This CDR3 is CASSLSRISGRDDNEQFF. The DNA for the CDR3 is TGTGCCAGCAGCTTGTCCCGCATAAGCGGGAGAGACGACAATGAGCAGTTCTTC.

At least ten counts were recorded for this clonotype. This sequence joins TRBV14 and TRBJ2-3; D perhaps matches TRBD1 (6 bases). The CDR3 contains 15 residues. Germline assignment: CDR1 SGHDN and CDR2 FVKESK. Deletions cut 4 bases from V and 6 bases from J, with 17 bases between. The CDR3 here is CASSLLGAPADTQYF. CDR3 coding DNA: TGTGCCAGCAGCCTTCTGGGGGCCCCCGCGGATACGCAGTATTTT. Together with reference TRBV14 and TRBJ2-3, the CDR3 gives the full variable domain: EAGVTQFPSHSVIEKGQTVTLRCDPISGHDNLYWYRRVMGKEIKFLLHFVKESKQDESGMPNNRFLAERTGGTYSTLKVQPAELEDSGVYFCASSLLGAPADTQYFGPGTRLTVL.

Concerning this clonotype: This may be a read error, as it is one base from a much larger clone. The chain joins TRBV28 to TRBJ2-3; TRBD1 matches 9 bases. V trimming: 5 bases; J trimming: 4 bases; junction bases outside the gene matches: 10. Looked up from germline, CDR1 is MDHEN and CDR2 is SYDVKM. This CDR3 is built from 16 residues. The DNA of the CDR3 is TGTGCCAGCAGTGGCTGGTACAGGGGGCTCGCAGATACGCAGTATTTT. Its translation: CASSGWYRGLADTQYF.

V and J are TRBV4-1 and TRBJ2-7; 8 bases map to TRBD1. V dropped 4 bases and J dropped 2; count of bases not matched to a gene: 7. The CDR3 has 15 residues. CDR1 and CDR2 from the germline V gene are MGHRA and YSYEKL. DNA for the CDR3: TGCGCCAGCAGCCGGCTGACAGGGGAGACCTACGAGCAGTACTTC. Amino acids: CASSRLTGETYEQYF.

This clonotype was seen many times. The chain links TRBV29-1 to TRBJ2-3; TRBD2 aligns across 7 bases. Germline values: CDR1 SQVTM, CDR2 ANQGSEA. The CDR3 sequence is 13 residues long. The V segment lost 4 bases and the J segment 3 bases; nucleotides outside the gene matches: 4. The CDR3, as DNA: TGCAGCGTTGTTAAGGGAGGGACAGATACGCAGTATTTT. It translates to CSVVKGGTDTQYF.

This chain links TRBV6-5 with TRBJ1-3; the D gene is possibly TRBD1 (6 bases). The V end lost 10 bases, the J end lost 4 bases, and 14 bases lay between the germline ends. Germline values: CDR1 MNHEY, CDR2 SVGAGI. The CDR3 sequence is 13 residues long. For the CDR3, the DNA is TGTGCCACCCAAACAGGGCAGGGAAACACCATATATTTT. Translation: CATQTGQGNTIYF.

The rearrangement joins TRBV7-2 to TRBJ2-1; D might be TRBD2 (5 bases). CDR1 is SGHTA, CDR2 FQGNSA, per germline. CDR3 size: 16 residues. V lost 4 bases and J 8 bases, leaving 21 bases between the germline ends. The CDR3 coding sequence is TGTGCCAGCAGCTCCTCTAGGGCGGGCCCGGGCGATGAGCAGTTCTTC. Encoded protein: CASSSSRAGPGDEQFF.

The chain combines TRBV2 with TRBJ2-3; the match to TRBD1 covers 10 bases. J gave up 4 bases and V 10 bases, and 11 bases lay outside the gene matches. The CDR3 has 15 residues. The germline V gene has CDR1 SNHLY and CDR2 FYNNEI. CDR3 DNA: TGTGCCACCAAAACCGACAGGGGGCCCGCAGATACGCAGTATTTT. It encodes CATKTDRGPADTQYF.

This clonotype has a count of ten or more. The chain couples TRBV4-2 to TRBJ2-7, with D perhaps matching TRBD2 (6 bases). Germline CDR1 reads LGHNA; CDR2 reads YNFKEQ. The CDR3 runs to 14 residues. V was cut by 3 bases and J by 0 bases, with 9 bases left in between. CDR3 sequence reads: CASSQGLFSYEQYF. DNA of the CDR3: TGTGCCAGCAGCCAGGGACTTTTCTCCTACGAGCAGTACTTC.

This clonotype was observed a handful of times. The chain couples TRBV6-1 to TRBJ2-3; TRBD1 might be the D (5 bases). Per the germline V gene, CDR1 is MNHNS and CDR2 is SASEGT. CDR3 length equals 17 residues. Trimming left V 6 bases short and J 2 bases short, with 21 bases between. The CDR3 is CASRPRTRGTTTDTQYF. In DNA, the CDR3 is TGTGCCAGCAGACCTAGGACACGCGGAACGACCACAGATACGCAGTATTTT.

The genes are TRBV6-4 and TRBJ2-5; possible D gene TRBD2, 7 bases. The tail of the sequence fits TRBJ2-7 better, so the J call may be wrong. CDR3 length: 15 amino acids. CDR1 and CDR2 (germline): MRHNA, SNTAGT. The CDR3 nucleotides are TGTGCCAGCAGTGACGTCCGGGGGGCGCCCTACGAGCAGTACTTC. Translated, it gives CASSDVRGAPYEQYF.

This clonotype was counted ten times or more. The genes are TRBV4-2 and TRBJ2-3; 12 nucleotides match TRBD2. This CDR3 has 17 amino acids. J was trimmed by 0 bases and V by 0 bases; bases with no gene match: 1. Germline CDR1 is LGHNA and CDR2 is YNFKEQ. The CDR3 spells CASSQDGTSGSTDTQYF. CDR3 in DNA: TGTGCCAGCAGCCAAGATGGGACTAGCGGGAGCACAGATACGCAGTATTTT.

The genes are TRBV18 and TRBJ2-7, with 8 positions matching TRBD1. This CDR3 has 16 amino acids. Germline-derived CDR1 and CDR2 are KGHSH and LQKENI. The V segment lost 3 bases and the J segment 7 bases; nucleotides outside the gene matches: 14. The CDR3 DNA sequence: TGTGCCAGCTCACCTCAACCCTCGGACAGGGCTCGTGAGCAGTACTTC. Translated: CASSPQPSDRAREQYF.

The V gene is TRBV28, the J gene TRBJ2-5; D is perhaps TRBD1 (6 bases). Germline V gene sequence: CDR1 MDHEN, CDR2 SYDVKM. CDR3 length: 15 residues. The V and J ends lost 6 bases and 5 bases respectively, with 19 bases between them. The CDR3 is CASRHYTGPSETQYF. CDR3 bases: TGTGCCAGCAGGCACTATACAGGGCCCTCGGAGACCCAGTACTTC.

This clonotype has a handful of counts. The chain carries TRBV7-9 and TRBJ2-3; D is perhaps TRBD2 (6 bases). The CDR3 totals 15 residues. Germline V gene data show CDR1 as SEHNR and CDR2 as FQNEAQ (reference sequence). Trimming left V 5 bases short and J 3 bases short, with 15 bases between. The CDR3 DNA is TGTGCCAGCAGCGCCGGACTACGAAGTACAGATACGCAGTATTTT. It yields the protein CASSAGLRSTDTQYF.

The chain uses TRBV11-2 and TRBJ2-3, with a possible D match to TRBD2 (5 bases). Germline loops: CDR1 SGHAT, CDR2 FQNNGV. The CDR3 length is 15 residues. V was clipped by 5 bases and J by 4 bases, with 16 bases between them. CDR3 in amino acids: CASSREWGEADTQYF. The CDR3, as DNA: TGTGCCAGCAGCCGCGAGTGGGGAGAGGCAGATACGCAGTATTTT.

The chain joins TRBV14 to TRBJ1-1, with 8 bases identical to TRBD1. The junction had 2 bases not matched to a gene; V was cut back by 3 bases and J by 2 bases. This CDR3 region has 14 residues. Germline-derived CDR1 and CDR2 are SGHDN and FVKESK. CDR3 in DNA: TGTGCCAGCAGCCACAGGGGGCGAAACACTGAAGCTTTCTTT. It translates to CASSHRGRNTEAFF.

This clonotype was found a few times. V usage is TRBV4-1 and J usage is TRBJ1-6; a possible D gene is TRBD1 (5 bases). This CDR3 has 15 residues. Germline CDR1 is MGHRA and CDR2 is YSYEKL. The V end was cut by 0 bases, the J end by 8 bases, with 11 bases between. Here the CDR3 DNA reads TGCGCCAGCAGCCAAGATGCGGGGCGGGATTCACCCCTCCACTTT. Translating gives CASSQDAGRDSPLHF.

The gene calls are TRBV6-6 and TRBJ1-3; D is possibly TRBD1 (6 bases). V was pared by 2 bases and J by 0 bases, with 14 bases between. Germline CDR1 reads MNHNY; CDR2 reads SVGAGI (reference sequence). The CDR3 length is 17 residues. CDR3 amino acids: CASSYLETGLSGNTIYF. The CDR3, as DNA: TGTGCCAGCAGTTACCTTGAGACAGGCCTCTCTGGAAACACCATATATTTT.

The chain couples TRBV28 to TRBJ2-6; D tentatively reads TRBD1 or TRBD2 (7 bases each). This CDR3 has 16 residues. Germline CDR1 reads MDHEN; CDR2 reads SYDVKM. V lost 10 bases to trimming and J lost 9 bases, with 25 bases between them. CDR3 in amino acids: CATHWEGQPDVNVLTF. The CDR3 DNA follows: TGTGCCACCCATTGGGAGGGACAGCCTGATGTCAACGTCCTGACTTTC. The whole variable domain, remainder taken from reference TRBV28 and TRBJ2-6, is DVKVTQSSRYLVKRTGEKVFLECVQDMDHENMFWYRQDPGLGLRLIYFSYDVKMKEKGDIPEGYSVSREKKERFSLILESASTNQTSMYLCATHWEGQPDVNVLTFGAGSRLTVL.

V is TRBV4-2 and J is TRBJ2-7, with 7 bases that match TRBD1. Germline-derived CDR1 and CDR2 are LGHNA and YNFKEQ. The trim removed 1 base at V and 4 bases at J, leaving 16 bases unmatched. The CDR3 covers 18 residues. The CDR3 bases are TGTGCCAGCAGCCAAGGTGAGGGGGCGCGGGCACTTACGTACGAGCAGTACTTC. Protein sequence: CASSQGEGARALTYEQYF.

This clonotype was counted between two and nine times. This rearrangement joins TRBV20-1 to TRBJ2-1; 7 bases are shared with TRBD2. The CDR3 totals 13 residues. CDR1 is DFQATT, CDR2 SNEGSKA, per germline (reference sequence). Trimming cost V 6 bases and J 9 bases; bases outside gene matches: 11. The CDR3 here is CSAGGTSAVEQFF. DNA of the CDR3: TGCAGTGCGGGGGGGACTTCCGCGGTTGAGCAGTTCTTC.

Only a few counts were recorded for this clonotype. The J gene is TRBJ2-5, the V gene TRBV5-6, with TRBD1 identical over 9 bases. The length of the CDR3 is 15 residues. Losses at the gene ends were 0 bases for V and 5 bases for J; bases not matched to a gene: 5. Germline CDR1 SGHDT, CDR2 YYEEEE. The CDR3 DNA reads as TGTGCCAGCAGCTTGGAAGGGGACAGGGCGGAGACCCAGTACTTC. It translates to CASSLEGDRAETQYF.